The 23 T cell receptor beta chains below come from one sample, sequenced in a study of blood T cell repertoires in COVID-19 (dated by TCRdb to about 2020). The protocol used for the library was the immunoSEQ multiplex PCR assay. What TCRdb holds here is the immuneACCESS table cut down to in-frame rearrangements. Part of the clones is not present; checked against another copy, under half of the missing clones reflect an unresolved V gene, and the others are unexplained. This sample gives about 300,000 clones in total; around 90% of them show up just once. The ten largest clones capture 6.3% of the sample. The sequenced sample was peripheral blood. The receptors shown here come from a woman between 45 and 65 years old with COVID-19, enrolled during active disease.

The CDR3 is CASTLNYAGYTF. Here the CDR3 DNA reads TGTGCCAGCACCCTTAACTATGCTGGCTACACCTTC. The gene calls are TRBV5-6 and TRBJ1-2; no clear D gene. V was cut by 6 bases and J by 7 bases, with 13 bases left in between. The CDR3 runs to 12 residues. The germline gives CDR1 SGHDT, CDR2 YYEEEE.

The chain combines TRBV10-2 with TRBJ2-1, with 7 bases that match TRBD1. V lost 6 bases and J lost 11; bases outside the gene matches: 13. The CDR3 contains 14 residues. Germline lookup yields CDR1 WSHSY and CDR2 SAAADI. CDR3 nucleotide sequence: TGCGCCAGCAGGGACCTAGGGGGCATGGAAAAGCAGTTCTTC. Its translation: CASRDLGGMEKQFF.

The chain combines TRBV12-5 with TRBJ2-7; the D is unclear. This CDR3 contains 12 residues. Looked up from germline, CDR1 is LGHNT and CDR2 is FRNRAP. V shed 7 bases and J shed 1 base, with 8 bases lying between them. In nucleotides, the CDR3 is TGTGCTAGTGTGACGGAGTCCTACGAGCAGTACTTC. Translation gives CASVTESYEQYF.

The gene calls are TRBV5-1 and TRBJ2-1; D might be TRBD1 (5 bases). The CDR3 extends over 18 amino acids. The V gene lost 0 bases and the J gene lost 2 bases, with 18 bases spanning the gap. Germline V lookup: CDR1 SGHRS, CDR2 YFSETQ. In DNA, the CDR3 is TGCGCCAGCAGCTTGGACGCACGCACAGGTTACCCCTACAATGAGCAGTTCTTC. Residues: CASSLDARTGYPYNEQFF.

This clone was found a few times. The DNA of the CDR3 is TGTGCCAGCAGCTTAGAGAGAGACTCTGGAAACACCATATATTTT. Its translation: CASSLERDSGNTIYF. V is TRBV7-9 and J is TRBJ1-3; D gene ambiguous. Germline lookup yields CDR1 SEHNR and CDR2 FQNEAQ (reference sequence). The CDR3 runs 15 residues. The V gene lost 1 base and the J gene lost 0 bases, with 7 bases spanning the gap.

CDR3 nucleotide sequence: TGTGCCAGCAGCGAGGGCCCCGGGACAGGGTTGGGTGGCTACACCTTC. It codes for CASSEGPGTGLGGYTF. The rearrangement uses TRBV9 and TRBJ1-2; TRBD1 matches at 9 bases. Germline CDR1 and CDR2: SGDLS and YYNGEE. With V trimmed by 3 bases and J by 7 bases, 13 bases remained unmatched. The CDR3 spans 16 residues. The full variable domain, in which reference TRBV9 and TRBJ1-2 provide the parts outside the CDR3, is DSGVTQTPKHLITATGQRVTLRCSPRSGDLSVYWYQQSLDQGLQFLIQYYNGEERAKGNILERFSAQQFPDLHSELNLSSLELGDSALYFCASSEGPGTGLGGYTFGSGTRLTVV.

The CDR3 sequence is CASSPGAPGELFF. CDR3 in DNA: TGCGCCAGCAGCCCCGGAGCCCCTGGGGAGCTGTTTTTT. The rearrangement links TRBV10-1 to TRBJ2-2; D is ambiguous. V shed 6 bases and J shed 8 bases, with 13 bases lying between them. The germline V gene encodes CDR1 WNHNN and CDR2 SYGVQD (reference sequence). CDR3 length: 13 amino acids.

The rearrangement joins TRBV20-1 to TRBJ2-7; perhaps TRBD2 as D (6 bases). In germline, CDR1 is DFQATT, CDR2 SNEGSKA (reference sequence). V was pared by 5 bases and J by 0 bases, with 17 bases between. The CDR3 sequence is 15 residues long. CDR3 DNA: TGCAGTGCTGGTGGACCTAGCGAGAGCTCCTACGAGCAGTACTTC. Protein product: CSAGGPSESSYEQYF.

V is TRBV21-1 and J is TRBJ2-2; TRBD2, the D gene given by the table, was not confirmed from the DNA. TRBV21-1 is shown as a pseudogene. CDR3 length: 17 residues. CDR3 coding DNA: TGTGCCAGCACCGCCTGTAAGGGGACTAGCGGACCCGGGGAGCTGTTTTTT. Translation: CASTACKGTSGPGELFF.

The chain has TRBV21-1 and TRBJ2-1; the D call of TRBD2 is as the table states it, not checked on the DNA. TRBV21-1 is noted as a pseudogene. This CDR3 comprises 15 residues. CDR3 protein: CASIHTGTTYNEQFF. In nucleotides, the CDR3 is TGTGCCAGCATCCATACCGGGACTACGTACAATGAGCAGTTCTTC.

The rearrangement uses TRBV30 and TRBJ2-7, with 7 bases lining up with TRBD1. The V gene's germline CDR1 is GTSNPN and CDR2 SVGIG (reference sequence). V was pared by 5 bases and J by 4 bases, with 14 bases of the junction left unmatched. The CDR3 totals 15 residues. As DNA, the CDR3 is TGTGCCTGGTCCTTGTTTAGGGACAGTTTTTACGAGCAGTACTTC. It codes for CAWSLFRDSFYEQYF.

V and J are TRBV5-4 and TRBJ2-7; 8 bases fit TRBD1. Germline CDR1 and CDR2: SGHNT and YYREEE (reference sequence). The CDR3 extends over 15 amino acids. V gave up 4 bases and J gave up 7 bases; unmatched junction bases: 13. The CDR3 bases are TGTGCCAGCAGCAGGAACAGGGGGTCGAGTTTTGAGCAGTACTTC. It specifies CASSRNRGSSFEQYF.

The CDR3 reads CASSLVENQPQHF. For the CDR3, the DNA is TGTGCCAGCAGTTTGGTGGAGAATCAGCCCCAGCATTTT. The chain links TRBV27 to TRBJ1-5; D not certain. The CDR3 has 13 residues. The germline V gene encodes CDR1 MNHEY and CDR2 SMNVEV (reference sequence). Between the trimmed V and J ends, which lost 3 bases and 4 bases, there was a span of 7 bases.

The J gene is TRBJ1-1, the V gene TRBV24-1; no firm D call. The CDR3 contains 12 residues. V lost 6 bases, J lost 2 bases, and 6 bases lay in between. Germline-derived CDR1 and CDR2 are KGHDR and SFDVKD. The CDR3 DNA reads TGTGCCACCAGTTCCCCTAACACTGAAGCTTTCTTT. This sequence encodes CATSSPNTEAFF.

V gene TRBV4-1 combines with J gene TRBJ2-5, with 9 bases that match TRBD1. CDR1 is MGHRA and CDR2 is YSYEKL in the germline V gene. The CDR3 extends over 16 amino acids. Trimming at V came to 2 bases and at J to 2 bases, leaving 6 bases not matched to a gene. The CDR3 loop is CASSQPGTGTQETQYF. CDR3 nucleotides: TGCGCCAGCAGCCAACCCGGGACAGGGACTCAAGAGACCCAGTACTTC.

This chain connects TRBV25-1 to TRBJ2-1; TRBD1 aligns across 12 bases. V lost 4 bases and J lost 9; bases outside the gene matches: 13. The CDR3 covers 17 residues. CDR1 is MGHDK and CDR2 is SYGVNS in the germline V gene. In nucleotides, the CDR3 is TGTGCCAGCAGTGGCCACAGGGCGGGACAGGGGGCGGGTGAGCAGTTCTTC. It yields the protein CASSGHRAGQGAGEQFF.

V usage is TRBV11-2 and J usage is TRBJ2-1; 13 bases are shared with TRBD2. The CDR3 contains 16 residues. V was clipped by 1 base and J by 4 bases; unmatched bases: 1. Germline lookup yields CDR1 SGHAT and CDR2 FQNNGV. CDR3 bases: TGTGCCAGCAGCTTAGGGACTAGCGGGAGTTACAATGAGCAGTTCTTC. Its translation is CASSLGTSGSYNEQFF. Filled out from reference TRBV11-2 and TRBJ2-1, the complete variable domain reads EAGVAQSPRYKIIEKRQSVAFWCNPISGHATLYWYQQILGQGPKLLIQFQNNGVVDDSQLPKDRFSAERLKGVDSTLKIQPAKLEDSAVYLCASSLGTSGSYNEQFFGPGTRLTVL.

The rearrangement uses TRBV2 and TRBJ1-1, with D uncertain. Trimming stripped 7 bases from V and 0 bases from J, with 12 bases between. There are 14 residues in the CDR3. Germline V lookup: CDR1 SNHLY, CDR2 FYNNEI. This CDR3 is CASNLGRMNTEAFF. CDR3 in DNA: TGTGCCAGCAACCTGGGCCGTATGAACACTGAAGCTTTCTTT. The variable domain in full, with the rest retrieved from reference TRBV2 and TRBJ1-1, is EPEVTQTPSHQVTQMGQEVILRCVPISNHLYFYWYRQILGQKVEFLVSFYNNEISEKSEIFDDQFSVERPDGSNFTLKIRSTKLEDSAMYFCASNLGRMNTEAFFGQGTRLTVV.

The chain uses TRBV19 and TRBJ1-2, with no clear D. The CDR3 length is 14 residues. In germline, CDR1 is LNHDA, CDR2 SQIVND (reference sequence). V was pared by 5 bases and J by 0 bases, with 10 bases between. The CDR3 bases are TGTGCCAGTAGTGAGAGTCTAGCTAACTATGGCTACACCTTC. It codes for CASSESLANYGYTF.

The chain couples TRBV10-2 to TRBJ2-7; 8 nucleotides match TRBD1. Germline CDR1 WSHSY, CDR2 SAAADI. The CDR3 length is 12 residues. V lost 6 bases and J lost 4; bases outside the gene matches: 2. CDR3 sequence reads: CASSRQGYEQYF. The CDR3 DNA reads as TGCGCCAGCAGCAGACAGGGGTACGAGCAGTACTTC.

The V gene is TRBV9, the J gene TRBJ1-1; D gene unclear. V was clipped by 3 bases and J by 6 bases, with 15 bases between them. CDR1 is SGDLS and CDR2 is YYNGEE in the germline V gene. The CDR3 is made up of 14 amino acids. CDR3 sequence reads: CASSGIDTPPEAFF. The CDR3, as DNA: TGTGCCAGCAGCGGAATAGACACGCCGCCTGAAGCTTTCTTT.

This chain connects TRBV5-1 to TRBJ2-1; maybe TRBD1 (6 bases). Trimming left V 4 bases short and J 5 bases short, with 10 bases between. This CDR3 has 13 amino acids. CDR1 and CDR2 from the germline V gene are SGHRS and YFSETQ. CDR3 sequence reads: CASSTDRHNEQFF. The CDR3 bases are TGCGCCAGCAGCACAGACAGGCACAATGAGCAGTTCTTC.

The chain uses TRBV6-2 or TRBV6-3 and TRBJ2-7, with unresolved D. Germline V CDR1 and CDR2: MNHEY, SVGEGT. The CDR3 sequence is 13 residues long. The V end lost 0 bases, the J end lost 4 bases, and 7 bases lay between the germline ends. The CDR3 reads CASSYSQIYEQYF. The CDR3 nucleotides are TGTGCCAGCAGTTACTCCCAAATTTACGAGCAGTACTTC.